These 16 T cell receptor beta chains were sequenced from one sample in a study of brain T cells in children with intractable seizures. Time point in this sample: blood from clinic visit 5 months post-surgery; TSC patient then seizure free. Clones were read by immunoSEQ multiplex PCR, and TCRdb kept only the in-frame ones, dropping some. The profile shows a few hundred thousand clones, roughly 93% of them singletons. This material consisted of peripheral blood, taken roughly 5 months after surgery. The source of these receptors is a boy in the first two years of life with tuberous sclerosis and intractable seizures.

This chain links TRBV6-2 or TRBV6-3 with TRBJ2-7; D is perhaps TRBD1 or TRBD2 (5 bases each). The CDR3 length is 14 residues. V was shortened by 5 bases and J by 2 bases, with 13 bases between the two germline ends. Germline lookup yields CDR1 MNHEY and CDR2 SVGEGT. CDR3: CASSAGTVAYEQYF. In DNA, the CDR3 is TGTGCCAGCAGTGCCGGGACCGTAGCCTACGAGCAGTACTTC.

The chain combines TRBV11-2 with TRBJ2-7; the D gene is possibly TRBD2 (7 bases). V dropped 5 bases and J dropped 4 bases, with 21 bases sitting between them. The germline V gene has CDR1 SGHAT and CDR2 FQNNGV. CDR3 size: 16 residues. The CDR3 is CASSPQAGGGGYEQYF. The CDR3 nucleotides are TGTGCCAGCAGCCCACAGGCTGGGGGAGGGGGGTACGAGCAGTACTTC. Variable domain in full (rest from reference TRBV11-2 and TRBJ2-7): EAGVAQSPRYKIIEKRQSVAFWCNPISGHATLYWYQQILGQGPKLLIQFQNNGVVDDSQLPKDRFSAERLKGVDSTLKIQPAKLEDSAVYLCASSPQAGGGGYEQYFGPGTRLTVT.

The V gene is TRBV7-2, the J gene TRBJ2-3, with D perhaps matching TRBD1 (7 bases). Per germline, CDR1 SGHTA and CDR2 FQGNSA. Trimming pared 1 base from V and 2 bases from J, leaving 19 bases between. The CDR3 is 18 amino acids. The CDR3 coding sequence is TGTGCCAGCAGCTTAGTCCGAGCGGGTCAGGGGGACACAGATACGCAGTATTTT. It is translated as CASSLVRAGQGDTDTQYF.

This clone was observed once. This chain joins TRBV29-1 and TRBJ1-2; D unresolved. This CDR3 contains 12 residues. Germline-derived CDR1 and CDR2 are SQVTM and ANQGSEA. Trimming removed 0 bases at V and 3 bases at J, with 5 bases between. CDR3 nucleotide sequence: TGCAGCGTTGAAGAAAGTCACTATGGCTACACCTTC. Translated: CSVEESHYGYTF.

The chain couples TRBV6-5 to TRBJ1-2, with 8 bases identical to TRBD1. Germline V gene sequence: CDR1 MNHEY, CDR2 SVGAGI. The CDR3 length is 13 residues. The J segment lost 4 bases and the V segment lost 5 bases, leaving 3 bases of the junction unmatched. The chain's CDR3 is CASSPQGGYGYTF. The DNA of the CDR3 is TGTGCCAGCAGTCCACAGGGGGGCTATGGCTACACCTTC.

The chain employs TRBV18 and TRBJ1-3, with 7 positions matching TRBD1. The CDR3 is 15 residues long. Unmatched junction bases numbered 6, after V lost 6 bases and J lost 1 base. CDR1 KGHSH and CDR2 LQKENI come from the germline V gene. DNA for the CDR3: TGTGCCAGCTCGCACCGGGACAGTTCTGGAAACACCATATATTTT. It codes for CASSHRDSSGNTIYF. The full variable domain, with the rest looked up from reference TRBV18 and TRBJ1-3, is NAGVMQNPRHLVRRRGQEARLRCSPMKGHSHVYWYRQLPEEGLKFMVYLQKENIIDESGMPKERFSAEFPKEGPSILRIQQVVRGDSAAYFCASSHRDSSGNTIYFGEGSWLTVV.

V usage is TRBV4-1 and J usage is TRBJ1-3; the D gene is possibly TRBD1 (5 bases). The CDR3 has 15 amino acids. Germline V gene sequence: CDR1 MGHRA, CDR2 YSYEKL. Trimming cost V 0 bases and J 4 bases, with 10 bases left between them. CDR3: CASSQDRGDGNTIYF. The CDR3 nucleotides are TGCGCCAGCAGCCAAGATCGAGGGGACGGAAACACCATATATTTT.

CDR3 in DNA: TGCGCCAGCAGGAAGCACAGGGATTTACGGAGGAGGGACACTGAAGCTTTCTTT. This sequence encodes CASRKHRDLRRRDTEAFF. This chain joins TRBV23-1 and TRBJ1-1, with D possibly TRBD1 on 6 matching bases. TRBV23-1 is sorted into the ORF group, with uncertain function. This CDR3 region has 18 residues. The V and J ends lost 6 bases and 3 bases respectively, with 26 bases between them.

The chain has TRBV6-9 and TRBJ1-6, with 10 positions matching TRBD1. V shed 6 bases, J shed 5 bases, and the junction held 7 bases outside the gene matches. The CDR3 consists of 16 residues. CDR1 is MNHGY and CDR2 is SVAAGI in the germline V gene. The CDR3 sequence: CASSPGQGGDNSPLHF. Here the CDR3 DNA reads TGTGCCAGCAGCCCCGGACAGGGGGGGGATAATTCACCCCTCCACTTT.

This clone showed up just once. The CDR3 protein is CSGQQGDTQYF. DNA for the CDR3: TGCAGCGGACAACAGGGAGATACGCAGTATTTT. V is TRBV29-1 and J is TRBJ2-3, with D possibly TRBD1 on 6 matching bases. Looked up from germline, CDR1 is SQVTM and CDR2 is ANQGSEA. The CDR3 covers 11 residues. Trimming left V 7 bases short and J 5 bases short, with 10 bases between.

J is TRBJ2-5 and V is TRBV7-9; tentatively, D is TRBD2 (6 bases). The CDR3 is 14 residues long. Trimming pared 0 bases from V and 4 bases from J, leaving 9 bases between. Germline V gene lookup returns CDR1 SEHNR and CDR2 FQNEAQ (reference sequence). The CDR3 here is CASSLATSPETQYF. CDR3 sequence (DNA): TGTGCCAGCAGCTTAGCTACTAGCCCAGAGACCCAGTACTTC.

V usage is TRBV2 and J usage is TRBJ1-2; D unclear. The germline V and J ends were trimmed by 0 bases and 8 bases, with 1 base remaining between them. This CDR3 spans 10 amino acids. Germline-derived CDR1 and CDR2 are SNHLY and FYNNEI. CDR3 region: CASSEAGYTF. The CDR3 DNA follows: TGTGCCAGCAGTGAAGCCGGCTACACCTTC.

The rearrangement uses TRBV10-3 and TRBJ1-3; D is possibly TRBD1 (5 bases). In germline, CDR1 is ENHRY, CDR2 SYGVKD. With 8 bases removed from V and 1 base from J, the gap between germline ends came to 9 bases. This CDR3 contains 13 residues. In DNA form, the CDR3 reads TGTGCCATCGTGGGGGATTCTGGAAACACCATATATTTT. The encoded protein is CAIVGDSGNTIYF.

J is TRBJ2-7 and V is TRBV7-9; D is perhaps TRBD2 (6 bases). This CDR3 spans 16 amino acids. Germline CDR1 reads SEHNR; CDR2 reads FQNEAQ (reference sequence). V lost 2 bases, J lost 7 bases, and 21 bases lay in between. The chain's CDR3 is CASSLIPGGVVSEQYF. In DNA, the CDR3 is TGTGCCAGCAGCTTAATCCCCGGCGGGGTGGTAAGTGAGCAGTACTTC.

The chain links TRBV5-1 to TRBJ1-3; D is unclear. V was clipped by 0 bases and J by 0 bases, with 7 bases between them. Looked up from germline, CDR1 is SGHRS and CDR2 is YFSETQ. The CDR3 runs to 15 residues. CDR3 region: CASSLDGSSGNTIYF. The DNA of the CDR3 is TGCGCCAGCAGCTTGGACGGAAGCTCTGGAAACACCATATATTTT. The entire variable domain, with the rest obtained from reference TRBV5-1 and TRBJ1-3, is as follows: KAGVTQTPRYLIKTRGQQVTLSCSPISGHRSVSWYQQTPGQGLQFLFEYFSETQRNKGNFPGRFSGRQFSNSRSEMNVSTLELGDSALYLCASSLDGSSGNTIYFGEGSWLTVV.

This chain connects TRBV25-1 to TRBJ2-5; 7 bases are a match to TRBD1. The J segment lost 3 bases and the V segment lost 7 bases, leaving 5 bases of the junction unmatched. The CDR3 consists of 13 residues. CDR1 and CDR2 from the germline V gene are MGHDK and SYGVNS. The CDR3 nucleotides are TGTGCCAGCAAAGACAGGGTGGAAGAGACCCAGTACTTC. This encodes CASKDRVEETQYF.